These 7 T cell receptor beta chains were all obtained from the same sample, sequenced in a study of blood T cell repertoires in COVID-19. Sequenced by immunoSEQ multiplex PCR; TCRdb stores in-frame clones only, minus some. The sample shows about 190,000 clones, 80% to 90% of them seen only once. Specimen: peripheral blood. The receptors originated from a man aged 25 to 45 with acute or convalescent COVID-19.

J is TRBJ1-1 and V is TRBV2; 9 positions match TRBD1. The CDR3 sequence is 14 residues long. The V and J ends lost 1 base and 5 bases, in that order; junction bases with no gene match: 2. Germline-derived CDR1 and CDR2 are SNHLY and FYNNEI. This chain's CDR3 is CASSEEGQGTEAFF. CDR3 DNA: TGTGCCAGCAGTGAAGAGGGACAGGGTACTGAAGCTTTCTTT.

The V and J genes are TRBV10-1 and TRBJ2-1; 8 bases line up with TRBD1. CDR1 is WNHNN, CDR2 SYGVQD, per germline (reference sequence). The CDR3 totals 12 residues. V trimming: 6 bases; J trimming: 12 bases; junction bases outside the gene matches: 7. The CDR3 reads CASRLQGGPQFF. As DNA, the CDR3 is TGCGCCAGCAGACTACAGGGGGGTCCGCAGTTCTTC.

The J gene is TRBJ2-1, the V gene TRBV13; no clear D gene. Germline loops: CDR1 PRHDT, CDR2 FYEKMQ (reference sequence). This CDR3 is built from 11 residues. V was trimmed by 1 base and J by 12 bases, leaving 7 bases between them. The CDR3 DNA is TGTGCCAGCAGCTTAGAACAACGGCAGTTCTTC. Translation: CASSLEQRQFF.

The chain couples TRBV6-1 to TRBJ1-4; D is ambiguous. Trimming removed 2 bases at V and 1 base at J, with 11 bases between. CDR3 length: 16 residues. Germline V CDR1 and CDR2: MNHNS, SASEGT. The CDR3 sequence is CASSEYAEITNEKLFF. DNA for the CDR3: TGTGCCAGCAGTGAATACGCCGAGATAACTAATGAAAAACTGTTTTTT.

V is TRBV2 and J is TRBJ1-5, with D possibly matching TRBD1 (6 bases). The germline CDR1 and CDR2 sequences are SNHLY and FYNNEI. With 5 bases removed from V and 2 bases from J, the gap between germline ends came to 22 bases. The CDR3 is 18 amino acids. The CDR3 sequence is CASSLPLVGARGNQPQHF. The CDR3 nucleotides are TGTGCCAGCAGTCTCCCCTTGGTGGGGGCCCGCGGCAATCAGCCCCAGCATTTT.

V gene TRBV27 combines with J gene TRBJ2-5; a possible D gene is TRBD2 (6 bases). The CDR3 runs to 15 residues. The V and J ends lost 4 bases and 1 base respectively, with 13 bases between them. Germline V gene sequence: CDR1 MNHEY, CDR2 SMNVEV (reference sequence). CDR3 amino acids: CASSSAGLGQETQYF. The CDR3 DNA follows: TGTGCCAGCAGTTCGGCGGGATTAGGCCAAGAGACCCAGTACTTC.

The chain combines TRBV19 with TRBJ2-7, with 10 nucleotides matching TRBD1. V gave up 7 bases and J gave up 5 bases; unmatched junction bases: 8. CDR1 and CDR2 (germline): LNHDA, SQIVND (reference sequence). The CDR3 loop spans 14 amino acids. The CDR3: CASKTGTGVDEQYF. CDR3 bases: TGTGCCAGTAAAACCGGGACAGGGGTAGACGAGCAGTACTTC.